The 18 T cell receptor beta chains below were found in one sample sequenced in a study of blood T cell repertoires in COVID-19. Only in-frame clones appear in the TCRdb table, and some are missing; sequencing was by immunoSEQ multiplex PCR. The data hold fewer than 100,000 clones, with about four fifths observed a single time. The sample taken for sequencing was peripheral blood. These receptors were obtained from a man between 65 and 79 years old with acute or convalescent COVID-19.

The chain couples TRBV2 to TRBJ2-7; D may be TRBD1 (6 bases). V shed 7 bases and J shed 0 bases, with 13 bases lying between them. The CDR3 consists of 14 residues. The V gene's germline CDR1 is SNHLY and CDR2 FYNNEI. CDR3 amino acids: CASTPRGSSYEQYF. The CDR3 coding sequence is TGTGCCAGCACTCCCAGGGGAAGCTCCTACGAGCAGTACTTC.

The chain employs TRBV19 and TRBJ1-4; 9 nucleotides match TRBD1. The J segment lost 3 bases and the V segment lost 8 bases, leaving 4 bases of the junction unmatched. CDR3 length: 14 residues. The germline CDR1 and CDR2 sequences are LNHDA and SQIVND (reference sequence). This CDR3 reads CASGRTGANEKLFF. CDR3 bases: TGTGCCAGTGGGAGGACAGGGGCTAATGAAAAACTGTTTTTT.

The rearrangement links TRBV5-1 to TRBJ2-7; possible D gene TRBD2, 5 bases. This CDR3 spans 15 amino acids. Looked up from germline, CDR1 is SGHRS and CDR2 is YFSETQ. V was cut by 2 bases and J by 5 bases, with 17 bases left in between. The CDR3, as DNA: TGCGCCAGCAGCTTAGGGCGGATAGCGAGTCACGAGCAGTACTTC. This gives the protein CASSLGRIASHEQYF.

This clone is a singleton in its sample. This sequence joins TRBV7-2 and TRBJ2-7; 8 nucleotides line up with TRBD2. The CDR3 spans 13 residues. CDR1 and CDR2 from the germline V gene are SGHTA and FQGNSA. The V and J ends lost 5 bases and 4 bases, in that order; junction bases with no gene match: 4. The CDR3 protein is CASSTSSGYEQYF. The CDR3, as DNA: TGTGCCAGCAGCACCTCTAGCGGGTACGAGCAGTACTTC.

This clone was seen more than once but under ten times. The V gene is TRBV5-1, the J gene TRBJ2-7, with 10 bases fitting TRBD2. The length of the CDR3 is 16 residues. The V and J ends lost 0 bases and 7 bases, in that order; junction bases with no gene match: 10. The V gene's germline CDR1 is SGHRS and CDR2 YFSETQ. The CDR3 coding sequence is TGCGCCAGCAGCTTGGCCGAGGCTAGCGGGAGAGGTGAGCAGTACTTC. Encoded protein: CASSLAEASGRGEQYF.

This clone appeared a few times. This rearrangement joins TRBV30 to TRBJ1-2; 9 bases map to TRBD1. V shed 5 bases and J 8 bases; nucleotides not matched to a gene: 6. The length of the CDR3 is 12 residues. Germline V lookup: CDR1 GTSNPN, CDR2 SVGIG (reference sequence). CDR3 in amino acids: CAWGDRVIGYTF. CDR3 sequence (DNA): TGTGCCTGGGGGGACAGGGTGATCGGCTACACCTTC.

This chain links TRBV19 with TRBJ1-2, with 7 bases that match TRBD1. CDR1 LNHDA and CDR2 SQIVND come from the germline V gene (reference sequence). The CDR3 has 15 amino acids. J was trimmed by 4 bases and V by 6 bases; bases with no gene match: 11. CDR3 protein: CASRPQPGGGYGYTF. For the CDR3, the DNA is TGTGCCAGTAGGCCGCAACCAGGGGGTGGCTATGGCTACACCTTC.

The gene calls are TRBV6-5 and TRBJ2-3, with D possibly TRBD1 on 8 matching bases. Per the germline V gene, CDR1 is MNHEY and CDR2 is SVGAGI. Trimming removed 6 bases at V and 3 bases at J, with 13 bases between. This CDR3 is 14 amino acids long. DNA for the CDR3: TGTGCCAGCAGGACAGGGGAGGGGACAGATACGCAGTATTTT. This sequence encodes CASRTGEGTDTQYF.

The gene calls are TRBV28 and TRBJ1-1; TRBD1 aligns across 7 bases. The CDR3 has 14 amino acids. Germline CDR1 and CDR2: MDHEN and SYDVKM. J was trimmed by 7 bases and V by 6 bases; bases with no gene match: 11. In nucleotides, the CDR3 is TGTGCCAGCAGACTTACCCGGGACAGCCGTGAAGCTTTCTTT. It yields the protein CASRLTRDSREAFF.

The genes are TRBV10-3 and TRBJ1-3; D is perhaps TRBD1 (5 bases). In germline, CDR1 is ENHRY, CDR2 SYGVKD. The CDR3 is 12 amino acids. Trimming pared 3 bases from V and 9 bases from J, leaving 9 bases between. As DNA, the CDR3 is TGTGCCATCAGTGATCCAGGGCGCACCATATATTTT. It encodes CAISDPGRTIYF.

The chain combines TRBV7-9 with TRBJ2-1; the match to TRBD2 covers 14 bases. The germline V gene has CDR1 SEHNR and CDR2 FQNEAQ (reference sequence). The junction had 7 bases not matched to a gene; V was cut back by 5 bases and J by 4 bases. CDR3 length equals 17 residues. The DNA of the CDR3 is TGTGCCAGCAGCGATCGACTAGCGGGAGGGTTGTACAATGAGCAGTTCTTC. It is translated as CASSDRLAGGLYNEQFF. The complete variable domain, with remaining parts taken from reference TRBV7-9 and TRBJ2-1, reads DTGVSQNPRHKITKRGQNVTFRCDPISEHNRLYWYRQTLGQGPEFLTYFQNEAQLEKSRLLSDRFSAERPKGSFSTLEIQRTEQGDSAMYLCASSDRLAGGLYNEQFFGPGTRLTVL.

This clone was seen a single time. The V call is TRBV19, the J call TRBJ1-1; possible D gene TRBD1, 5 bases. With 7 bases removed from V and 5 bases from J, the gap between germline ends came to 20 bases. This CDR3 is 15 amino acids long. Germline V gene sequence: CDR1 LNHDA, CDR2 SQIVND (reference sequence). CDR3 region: CASNPQPGLSTEAFF. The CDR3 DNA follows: TGTGCCAGTAATCCACAACCGGGACTGTCGACTGAAGCTTTCTTT.

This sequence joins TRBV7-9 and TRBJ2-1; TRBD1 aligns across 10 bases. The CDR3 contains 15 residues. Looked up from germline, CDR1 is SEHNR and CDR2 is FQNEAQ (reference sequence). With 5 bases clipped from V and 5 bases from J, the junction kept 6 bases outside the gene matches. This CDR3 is CASSMGQGRHNEQFF. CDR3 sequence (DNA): TGTGCCAGCAGCATGGGACAGGGGAGGCACAATGAGCAGTTCTTC.

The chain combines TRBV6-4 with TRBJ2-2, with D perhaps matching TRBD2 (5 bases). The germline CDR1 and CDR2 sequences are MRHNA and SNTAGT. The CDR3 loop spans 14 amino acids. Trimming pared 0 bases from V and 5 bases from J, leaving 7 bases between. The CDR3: CASSDSWETGELFF. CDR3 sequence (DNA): TGTGCCAGCAGTGACTCGTGGGAGACCGGGGAGCTGTTTTTT.

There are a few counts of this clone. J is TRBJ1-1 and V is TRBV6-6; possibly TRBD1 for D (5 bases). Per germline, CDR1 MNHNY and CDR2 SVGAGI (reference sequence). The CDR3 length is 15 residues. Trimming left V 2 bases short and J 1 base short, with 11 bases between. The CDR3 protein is CASSYVGGENTEAFF. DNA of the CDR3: TGTGCCAGCAGTTACGTCGGGGGGGAGAACACTGAAGCTTTCTTT.

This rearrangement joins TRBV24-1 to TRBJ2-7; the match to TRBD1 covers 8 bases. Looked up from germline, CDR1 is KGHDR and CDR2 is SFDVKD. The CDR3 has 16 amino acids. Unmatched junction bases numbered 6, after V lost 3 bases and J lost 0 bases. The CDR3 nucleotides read TGTGCCACCAGTGATCCAGGCGGGACAGGCTCCTACGAGCAGTACTTC. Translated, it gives CATSDPGGTGSYEQYF.

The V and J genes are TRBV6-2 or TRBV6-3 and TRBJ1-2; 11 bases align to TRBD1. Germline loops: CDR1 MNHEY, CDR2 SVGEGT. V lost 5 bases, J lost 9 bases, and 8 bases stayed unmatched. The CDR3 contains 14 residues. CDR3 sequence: CASSPIRTGGSYTF. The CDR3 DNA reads TGTGCCAGCAGTCCCATTCGGACAGGGGGCAGCTACACCTTC.

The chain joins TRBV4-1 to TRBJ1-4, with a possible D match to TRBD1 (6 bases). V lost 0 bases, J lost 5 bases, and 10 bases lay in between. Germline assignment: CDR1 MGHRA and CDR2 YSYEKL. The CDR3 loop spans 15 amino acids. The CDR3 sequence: CASSQEYRENEKLFF. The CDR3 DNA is TGCGCCAGCAGCCAAGAGTACAGGGAGAATGAAAAACTGTTTTTT.